This T cell receptor (beta chain) was captured by sequencing in a study of STAT3 mutations in large granular lymphocyte leukemia. Turning to the study itself: Roughly half the longitudinally sequenced T-LGLL patients had canonical STAT3 mutations.

The sample holds one count of this clone. Antigen: not known. The study, taken as a whole, reports: Treatment regimens differed across patients between samplings. Every T-LGLL patient had at least one immunodominant TCRbeta clonotype.

Assay: immunoSEQ multiplex PCR; the TCRdb copy retains only in-frame clones and omits some. The table has tens of thousands of clones, around 85% seen once; the top ten hold approximately 11%. V was trimmed by 4 bases and J by 3 bases, leaving 7 bases between them. Germline CDR1 SGHTA, CDR2 FQGNSA. The CDR3 sequence is 12 residues long. V usage is TRBV7-2 and J usage is TRBJ2-7; D gene ambiguous. The receptor was derived from a man aged 60-69 years with T-cell large granular lymphocyte leukemia. Some clones in this sample may be carry-over from other donors' samples. The sequenced material came from peripheral blood mononuclear cells. CDR3 region: CASSSSRYEQYF. The CDR3 DNA sequence: TGTGCCAGCAGCTCTTCGCGCTACGAGCAGTACTTC.